This T cell receptor (beta chain) was sequenced during a study of T cells in Graves' hyperthyroidism and ophthalmopathy. Across the study: Peripheral blood collection took place at initial diagnosis, before any treatment.

Hyperthyroidism had been newly diagnosed in patients aged 18 to 65, and its duration was under 2 months. Uncontrolled infection, other autoimmune disease, pregnancy or lactation excluded patients. Regarding this clonotype: Antigen specificity is unknown.

Study-wide results and limits: Blood samples included most of the expanded thyroid clonotypes exceeding 0.001.

This CDR3 has 17 amino acids. Trimming removed 2 bases at V and 4 bases at J, with 20 bases between. The germline V gene has CDR1 SEHNR and CDR2 FQNEAQ (reference sequence). Using RNA transcripts as the source, TCR beta CDR3 regions were amplified. Researchers ran a first-round RT-PCR on the TCR CDR3 using the HTBI primer set. TCRdb itself ran the multiplex PCR reads through MiXCR, one entry per CDR3 protein. The sample holds about 840,000 distinct CDR3 sequences, over 35% seen once. V gene TRBV7-9 combines with J gene TRBJ1-1; D might be TRBD1 (6 bases). Material: blood. The TCR comes from a man between 18 and 35 years old with Graves' hyperthyroidism. In DNA form, the CDR3 reads TGTGCCAGCAGCTTAATCGCTGGTGGGGGCAGGGTCACTGAAGCTTTCTTT. It specifies CASSLIAGGGRVTEAFF. Filled out from reference TRBV7-9 and TRBJ1-1, the complete variable domain reads DTGVSQNPRHKITKRGQNVTFRCDPISEHNRLYWYRQTLGQGPEFLTYFQNEAQLEKSRLLSDRFSAERPKGSFSTLEIQRTEQGDSAMYLCASSLIAGGGRVTEAFFGQGTRLTVV.